The present entry profiles one T cell receptor beta chain with its context. Time point in this sample: patch test 2, 6 weeks after DPC sensitization. Treatment noted: therapeutic diphenylcyclopropenone sensitization with weekly scalp DPC. These data originate in a study of human T cells and chemical hapten exposure. About the research overall: Mainly, slight library volume differences in the pool made TCR yields vary.

V was clipped by 5 bases and J by 5 bases, with 14 bases between them. The CDR3 runs 14 residues. TCRdb used MiXCR to reprocess the RACE reads, holding one entry per CDR3 protein. The repertoire holds roughly 92,000 distinct CDR3 sequences, with over 9.5% as singletons. This clonotype originated in a woman in her thirties or forties with alopecia areata. Some clones in this sample may be carry-over from other donors' samples. Sequenced here: whole blood, sampled in connection with sensitization to the hapten diphenylcyclopropenone (DPC). The J gene is TRBJ2-3, the V gene TRBV12-3 or TRBV12-4, with D possibly matching TRBD1 (5 bases). The CDR3 region is CASSITLDKDTQYF. The CDR3 nucleotides read TGTGCCAGCAGTATCACGTTGGACAAAGATACGCAGTATTTT.